The next 7 T cell receptor beta chains were all read from a single sample in a study of T cell changes during pregnancy in multiple sclerosis (dated 2019 in TCRdb). The library was made by the immunoSEQ multiplex PCR assay. The source is immuneACCESS, and TCRdb retained only in-frame sequences with V and J called. Part of the clones is not carried over; for the studies checked, unresolved V genes explain less than half of this, and the remainder is unexplained. The sample has 50,000 to 60,000 clones on record, 89% of them singletons. The ten biggest clones cover about 1.8% of the sample. This specimen was peripheral blood, taken after pregnancy. The source of these receptors is a female donor with multiple sclerosis, enrolled in a pregnancy study.

This rearrangement joins TRBV7-9 to TRBJ2-1, with 9 bases aligning to TRBD2. The germline gives CDR1 SEHNR, CDR2 FQNEAQ (reference sequence). CDR3 length: 15 residues. V was pared by 5 bases and J by 8 bases, with 10 bases of the junction left unmatched. This CDR3 reads CASSPEGLATYEQFF. CDR3 bases: TGTGCCAGCAGCCCCGAGGGACTAGCTACCTATGAGCAGTTCTTC.

The chain recombines TRBV5-1 with TRBJ2-3; 7 positions agree with TRBD1. The CDR3 runs to 15 residues. Trimming at V came to 7 bases and at J to 2 bases, leaving 10 bases not matched to a gene. CDR1 and CDR2 (germline): SGHRS, YFSETQ. CDR3 sequence: CASRPRDSPTDTQYF. In nucleotides, the CDR3 is TGCGCCAGCCGGCCCCGGGACAGCCCCACAGATACGCAGTATTTT. Full variable domain (remainder filled in from reference TRBV5-1 and TRBJ2-3): KAGVTQTPRYLIKTRGQQVTLSCSPISGHRSVSWYQQTPGQGLQFLFEYFSETQRNKGNFPGRFSGRQFSNSRSEMNVSTLELGDSALYLCASRPRDSPTDTQYFGPGTRLTVL.

V gene TRBV4-3 combines with J gene TRBJ1-1; 11 bases line up with TRBD1. CDR3 size: 16 residues. V gave up 0 bases and J gave up 4 bases; unmatched junction bases: 4. Per the germline V gene, CDR1 is LGHNA and CDR2 is YSLEER. CDR3 protein: CASSQDPGTGGTEAFF. In nucleotides, the CDR3 is TGCGCCAGCAGCCAAGATCCCGGGACAGGGGGCACTGAAGCTTTCTTT.

The CDR3 is CASSLGGGVRADTQYF. The CDR3 nucleotides read TGTGCCAGCAGCTTGGGTGGGGGGGTTCGGGCAGATACGCAGTATTTT. This chain joins TRBV5-4 and TRBJ2-3; 7 bases match TRBD2. Germline CDR1 reads SGHNT; CDR2 reads YYREEE (reference sequence). The CDR3 length is 16 residues. After removal of 0 bases from V and 4 bases from J, the junction contained 8 bases not matched to a gene.

The rearrangement joins TRBV7-9 to TRBJ1-4; D gene unclear. This CDR3 is built from 16 residues. Trimming shortened V by 5 bases and J by 8 bases, and 21 bases separated the two germline ends. Looked up from germline, CDR1 is SEHNR and CDR2 is FQNEAQ (reference sequence). The CDR3 DNA reads as TGTGCCAGCAGCCCACTAGGCCGCGTCGACGACGAAAAACTGTTTTTT. Its translation: CASSPLGRVDDEKLFF.

The rearrangement links TRBV5-1 to TRBJ2-7, with 7 positions matching TRBD2. The CDR3 length is 14 residues. From germline, CDR1 is SGHRS and CDR2 YFSETQ. With V trimmed by 0 bases and J by 6 bases, 6 bases remained unmatched. CDR3 region: CASSLGGTGGEQYF. The DNA for the CDR3 is TGCGCCAGCAGCTTGGGCGGAACGGGGGGCGAGCAGTACTTC.

CDR3 amino acids: CASSPSTGQKAYEQYF. The CDR3 DNA reads TGCGCCAGCAGCCCAAGCACGGGACAGAAAGCCTACGAGCAGTACTTC. This chain connects TRBV4-3 to TRBJ2-7; TRBD1 aligns across 7 bases. The ends lost 4 bases at V and 2 bases at J; junction bases unmatched: 11. The CDR3 extends over 16 amino acids. Germline lookup yields CDR1 LGHNA and CDR2 YSLEER.